Shown below are 13 T cell receptor beta chains from a single sample sequenced in a study of shared clonotypes between healthy human individuals. It was CD45RO-negative cells, positively selected for CCR7, that made up naive CD8 cells, with terminally differentiated effector memory CD45RA+ cells excluded. This table comes from immunoSEQ multiplex PCR, and its TCRdb copy is limited to in-frame clones, with some not included. This table holds around 1.9 million clones, 85% to 95% found once. The sample comprised naive CD8+ T cells from PBMCs. These receptors originate from a man aged 18 to 35 in good health. Some clones in this sample may be carry-over from other donors' samples.

V usage is TRBV11-3 and J usage is TRBJ2-7, with 7 bases that match TRBD1. V trimming: 5 bases; J trimming: 2 bases; junction bases outside the gene matches: 9. In germline, CDR1 is SGHNT, CDR2 YENEEA. The CDR3 spans 15 residues. The CDR3 spells CASSAGTVTTYEQYF. In DNA form, the CDR3 reads TGTGCCAGCAGCGCCGGGACAGTTACTACCTACGAGCAGTACTTC.

This rearrangement joins TRBV7-2 to TRBJ2-1; 12 bases line up with TRBD2. This CDR3 is 17 amino acids long. The J segment lost 4 bases and the V segment lost 5 bases, leaving 9 bases of the junction unmatched. The germline V gene has CDR1 SGHTA and CDR2 FQGNSA. The CDR3 DNA follows: TGTGCCAGCAGCCTGCGGACTAGCGGGGCCTTATACAATGAGCAGTTCTTC. It translates to CASSLRTSGALYNEQFF. The whole variable domain, remainder taken from reference TRBV7-2 and TRBJ2-1, is GAGVSQSPSNKVTEKGKDVELRCDPISGHTALYWYRQSLGQGLEFLIYFQGNSAPDKSGLPSDRFSAERTGGSVSTLTIQRTQQEDSAVYLCASSLRTSGALYNEQFFGPGTRLTVL.

V gene TRBV5-1 combines with J gene TRBJ2-5; the match to TRBD1 covers 8 bases. Germline assignment: CDR1 SGHRS and CDR2 YFSETQ. This CDR3 has 17 amino acids. The J segment lost 4 bases and the V segment lost 0 bases, leaving 11 bases of the junction unmatched. The CDR3 spells CASSLALAGGDRETQYF. CDR3 in DNA: TGCGCCAGCAGCTTGGCGTTGGCAGGGGGCGATAGAGAGACCCAGTACTTC. Full variable domain (outside the CDR3, taken from reference TRBV5-1 and TRBJ2-5): KAGVTQTPRYLIKTRGQQVTLSCSPISGHRSVSWYQQTPGQGLQFLFEYFSETQRNKGNFPGRFSGRQFSNSRSEMNVSTLELGDSALYLCASSLALAGGDRETQYFGPGTRLLVL.

The chain has TRBV4-1 and TRBJ2-7; either TRBD1 or TRBD2 may fit D (5 bases each). This CDR3 spans 17 amino acids. The V end lost 2 bases, the J end lost 2 bases, and 19 bases lay between the germline ends. Germline V lookup: CDR1 MGHRA, CDR2 YSYEKL. The CDR3 DNA sequence: TGCGCCAGCAGCCAACCGAGGTCGGGACCCAGGACCTACGAGCAGTACTTC. It encodes CASSQPRSGPRTYEQYF.

The genes are TRBV27 and TRBJ2-3; the D gene is possibly TRBD1 (5 bases). V lost 4 bases and J lost 6, with 8 bases in between. Germline CDR1 MNHEY, CDR2 SMNVEV (reference sequence). The CDR3 length is 12 residues. This chain's CDR3 is CASSWGGDTQYF. DNA of the CDR3: TGTGCCAGCAGTTGGGGCGGTGATACGCAGTATTTT.

The rearrangement links TRBV7-6 to TRBJ1-4; no reliable D call. The germline V and J ends were trimmed by 6 bases and 3 bases, with 17 bases remaining between them. The CDR3 extends over 16 amino acids. Germline V gene data show CDR1 as SGHVS and CDR2 as FNYEAQ. In nucleotides, the CDR3 is TGTGCCAGCAGTTCTAAGTCGGGTCGATCTAATGAAAAACTGTTTTTT. Translation: CASSSKSGRSNEKLFF.

This clone occurred once. The gene calls are TRBV12-5 and TRBJ2-7; 7 positions agree with TRBD2. There are 16 residues in the CDR3. V trimming: 0 bases; J trimming: 3 bases; junction bases outside the gene matches: 8. Germline V gene lookup returns CDR1 LGHNT and CDR2 FRNRAP. CDR3 bases: TGTGCTAGTGGTTTGGTAAGTTCGGGGGGAATCTACGAGCAGTACTTC. Amino acids: CASGLVSSGGIYEQYF.

This clone was recorded only once. The chain combines TRBV19 with TRBJ2-7; possibly TRBD1 for D (5 bases). This CDR3 has 13 residues. Trimming shortened V by 8 bases and J by 3 bases, and 14 bases separated the two germline ends. Germline V gene sequence: CDR1 LNHDA, CDR2 SQIVND (reference sequence). The CDR3 DNA reads as TGTGCCAGTGGGTTAGGGGCAATCTACGAGCAGTACTTC. It is translated as CASGLGAIYEQYF.

There are a few counts of this clone. The rearrangement joins TRBV15 to TRBJ1-1; D remains unclear. The CDR3 length is 11 residues. Between the trimmed V and J ends, which lost 5 bases and 4 bases, there was a span of 5 bases. Germline CDR1 and CDR2: LNHNV and YYDKDF (reference sequence). CDR3 loop: CATSSRTEAFF. The CDR3 DNA is TGTGCCACCAGCTCCCGCACTGAAGCTTTCTTT.

This clone turned up a few times. The CDR3 DNA reads as TGTGCCAGCAACGACAGGGACGCCACTGAAGCTTTCTTT. Translation: CASNDRDATEAFF. This rearrangement joins TRBV11-2 to TRBJ1-1, with TRBD1 matching over 7 bases. Germline lookup yields CDR1 SGHAT and CDR2 FQNNGV. The ends lost 7 bases at V and 4 bases at J; junction bases unmatched: 6. This CDR3 is 13 amino acids long. The variable domain in full, completed from reference TRBV11-2 and TRBJ1-1, reads EAGVAQSPRYKIIEKRQSVAFWCNPISGHATLYWYQQILGQGPKLLIQFQNNGVVDDSQLPKDRFSAERLKGVDSTLKIQPAKLEDSAVYLCASNDRDATEAFFGQGTRLTVV.

The rearrangement uses TRBV11-3 and TRBJ2-1; TRBD1 aligns across 9 bases. This CDR3 spans 15 amino acids. Germline V gene sequence: CDR1 SGHNT, CDR2 YENEEA. The junction had 4 bases not matched to a gene; V was cut back by 0 bases and J by 7 bases. CDR3 residues: CASSLDLGQGNEQFF. For the CDR3, the DNA is TGTGCCAGCAGCTTAGATCTGGGACAGGGTAATGAGCAGTTCTTC.

The chain recombines TRBV30 with TRBJ1-2, with no clear D. The CDR3 is made up of 13 amino acids. Trimming shortened V by 7 bases and J by 7 bases, and 19 bases separated the two germline ends. CDR1 and CDR2 (germline): GTSNPN, SVGIG (reference sequence). The CDR3, as DNA: TGTGCCTTCCGGCACGGAGGCCCTCCTGGCTACACCTTC. The encoded protein is CAFRHGGPPGYTF.

The chain combines TRBV15 with TRBJ1-1; tentatively, D is TRBD1 (5 bases). Germline loops: CDR1 LNHNV, CDR2 YYDKDF (reference sequence). V was pared by 2 bases and J by 4 bases, with 14 bases between. The CDR3 has 15 residues. The DNA of the CDR3 is TGTGCCACCAGCAGACGAGAGGGGTTGGGCACTGAAGCTTTCTTT. Translating it yields CATSRREGLGTEAFF.